This TCR beta chain was sequenced in a study of blood T cells in healthy people across ages. Samples had at least 6.5 million PBMCs isolated from them. Alongside a J-beta primer mix, a sample-barcoded 5' primer served in a second PCR lasting roughly 7 to 11 cycles. TCRdb reanalysed the 5' RACE reads using MiXCR and keeps one entry per CDR3 protein. Of roughly 800,000 distinct CDR3 sequences in the sample, about 26% were seen once. CDR3 size: 13 residues. The data were also submitted as part of a second study, on T cells of mothers and their children. That source notes: Persistent microchimeric T cell clones were sought, and none were detected.

The gene calls are TRBV12-3 or TRBV12-4 and TRBJ2-1, with D unresolved. The end of the DNA fits TRBJ2-5 better, so the J call may be wrong. This receptor was identified in a boy aged 5 to 17 in good health. Material for sequencing was blood. The CDR3 DNA follows: TGTGCCAGCAGTTCGACCCCGGGAGAGACCCAGTACTTC. Translating gives CASSSTPGETQYF.